Sequencing of this T cell receptor beta chain was carried out in a study of blood T cells in healthy people across ages. This clonotype was picked up many times. Germline V gives CDR1 SQVTM, CDR2 ANQGSEA. This CDR3 contains 14 residues. J was trimmed by 2 bases and V by 3 bases; bases with no gene match: 5. Next came a second PCR, run for about 6 to 12 cycles, which used a sample-barcoded 5' primer along with a J-beta primer mix. Each cDNA molecule was tagged by a template-switch adaptor with 12 random nucleotides. Each CDR3 protein is one row after TCRdb ran MiXCR on the 5' RACE reads. The sample shows roughly 1 million distinct CDR3 sequences, approximately 26% of them seen only once. These data are also associated with another study on T cells of mothers and their children.

This TCR derives from a girl aged 2-10 years in good health. Sequenced sample: blood. The chain couples TRBV29-1 to TRBJ2-7, with 9 bases lining up with TRBD2. CDR3 coding DNA: TGCAGCGTTGAGGGGCTAGCGGGGACCTACGAGCAGTACTTC. It translates to CSVEGLAGTYEQYF.